This TCR beta chain was captured in a study of beta chain features in type 1 diabetes. Overall study context: Regarding age, gender and cell yields, patients proved similar to healthy donors. Study conclusions and caveats: Overrepresentation of cells with high TCR expression could result from cDNA sequencing. The question of HLA type influencing TCRB rearrangement was one that remained unresolved here. In type 1 diabetes patients, VDJ junctions had fewer insertions; deletions at these junctions were more frequent.

With 5 bases removed from V and 2 bases from J, the gap between germline ends came to 12 bases. CDR1 and CDR2 (germline): SEHNR, FQNEAQ (reference sequence). This CDR3 comprises 14 residues. Reverse transcribing all isolated RNA meant expressed TCRB transcripts were sequenced. This table comes from immunoSEQ multiplex PCR, and its TCRdb copy is limited to in-frame clones, with some not included. This sample has about 250,000 clones; around 14% occur once, and the top ten carry about 0.03%. There are a few counts of this clone. As yet, its antigen is unknown. The clonotype was recovered from a woman between 40 and 55 years old in good health. Sequences were obtained from naive CD4+ T cells from blood. This chain joins TRBV7-9 and TRBJ1-1, with D unclear. CDR3 region: CASSQAPSNTEAFF. The CDR3 coding sequence is TGTGCCAGCAGCCAGGCGCCCAGCAACACTGAAGCTTTCTTT.